These 8 T cell receptor beta chains were all obtained from the same sample, sequenced in a study of T cell clonotyping in hematopoietic cell transplantation. The assay was immunoSEQ multiplex PCR, and TCRdb's table has in-frame clones only and misses some. The data contain almost 3,000 clones, almost 85% of them seen just once; the ten biggest clones take up 5.5% to 6.5%. The material sequenced was peripheral blood mononuclear cells, taken 30 days after allogeneic stem cell transplant. These receptors were collected from a male patient between 60 and 69 years old who had an allogeneic stem cell transplant, so T cells may come from the graft donor. Some clones in this sample may be carry-over from other donors' samples.

This rearrangement joins TRBV19 to TRBJ1-2; D remains ambiguous. CDR1 and CDR2 from the germline V gene are LNHDA and SQIVND (reference sequence). V shed 7 bases and J shed 7 bases, with 7 bases lying between them. This CDR3 is built from 10 residues. CDR3 DNA: TGTGCCAGTAAGGGTGGTGGCTACACCTTC. Its protein is CASKGGGYTF.

The chain combines TRBV7-8 with TRBJ1-1, with TRBD1 as a possible D gene (5 bases). Germline values: CDR1 SGHVS, CDR2 FQNEAQ. CDR3 length: 15 amino acids. V was clipped by 5 bases and J by 3 bases, with 16 bases between them. CDR3 in amino acids: CASSPGDGGDTEAFF. CDR3 coding DNA: TGTGCCAGCAGCCCGGGAGACGGAGGGGACACTGAAGCTTTCTTT.

This chain joins TRBV15 and TRBJ2-1; 7 bases match TRBD2. Germline V gene data show CDR1 as LNHNV and CDR2 as YYDKDF (reference sequence). With V trimmed by 0 bases and J by 3 bases, 5 bases remained unmatched. The CDR3 spans 16 residues. The CDR3 DNA is TGTGCCACCAGCAGAGATCGGACGGGAGGCTACAATGAGCAGTTCTTC. This translates into CATSRDRTGGYNEQFF. Variable domain in full (rest from reference TRBV15 and TRBJ2-1): DAMVIQNPRYQVTQFGKPVTLSCSQTLNHNVMYWYQQKSSQAPKLLFHYYDKDFNNEADTPDNFQSRRPNTSFCFLDIRSPGLGDTAMYLCATSRDRTGGYNEQFFGPGTRLTVL.

The V gene is TRBV19, the J gene TRBJ2-3; TRBD2 agrees at 14 bases. Trimming took 10 bases from V and 2 from J; bases not matched to a gene: 5. This CDR3 contains 15 residues. The germline V gene has CDR1 LNHDA and CDR2 SQIVND (reference sequence). For the CDR3, the DNA is TGTGCCACCGGGACTAGCGGGGGCGCCACAGATACGCAGTATTTT. This codes for CATGTSGGATDTQYF. Full variable domain (outside the CDR3, taken from reference TRBV19 and TRBJ2-3): DGGITQSPKYLFRKEGQNVTLSCEQNLNHDAMYWYRQDPGQGLRLIYYSQIVNDFQKGDIAEGYSVSREKKESFPLTVTSAQKNPTAFYLCATGTSGGATDTQYFGPGTRLTVL.

The gene calls are TRBV4-3 and TRBJ2-5, with D maybe TRBD2 (5 bases). CDR3 size: 20 residues. Trimming took 1 base from V and 5 from J, leaving 29 bases between them. Germline CDR1 is LGHNA and CDR2 is YSLEER. CDR3 nucleotide sequence: TGCGCCAGCAGCCAAGTAAGGTACTACGCGGGCCCTTATAAGTGGGAGACCCAGTACTTC. Its translation is CASSQVRYYAGPYKWETQYF.

This chain links TRBV28 with TRBJ2-3; D unclear. The germline CDR1 and CDR2 sequences are MDHEN and SYDVKM. The V and J ends lost 2 bases and 2 bases respectively, with 2 bases between them. This CDR3 has 12 residues. The CDR3 spells CASSLNTDTQYF. CDR3 DNA sequence: TGTGCCAGCAGTTTAAACACAGATACGCAGTATTTT.

The rearrangement uses TRBV29-1 and TRBJ1-1, with D maybe TRBD1 (6 bases). In germline, CDR1 is SQVTM, CDR2 ANQGSEA. The CDR3 has 13 amino acids. The V end lost 3 bases, the J end lost 1 base, and 9 bases lay between the germline ends. The CDR3 coding sequence is TGCAGCGTTGACAGGGGCTCGAACACTGAAGCTTTCTTT. Translating it yields CSVDRGSNTEAFF.

The chain carries TRBV11-2 and TRBJ2-7; 7 nucleotides match TRBD1. This CDR3 is built from 13 residues. Germline values: CDR1 SGHAT, CDR2 FQNNGV. Unmatched junction bases numbered 6, after V lost 7 bases and J lost 3 bases. CDR3 coding DNA: TGTGCCAGCAAAAACAGGGGAGTCTACGAGCAGTACTTC. The encoded protein is CASKNRGVYEQYF.